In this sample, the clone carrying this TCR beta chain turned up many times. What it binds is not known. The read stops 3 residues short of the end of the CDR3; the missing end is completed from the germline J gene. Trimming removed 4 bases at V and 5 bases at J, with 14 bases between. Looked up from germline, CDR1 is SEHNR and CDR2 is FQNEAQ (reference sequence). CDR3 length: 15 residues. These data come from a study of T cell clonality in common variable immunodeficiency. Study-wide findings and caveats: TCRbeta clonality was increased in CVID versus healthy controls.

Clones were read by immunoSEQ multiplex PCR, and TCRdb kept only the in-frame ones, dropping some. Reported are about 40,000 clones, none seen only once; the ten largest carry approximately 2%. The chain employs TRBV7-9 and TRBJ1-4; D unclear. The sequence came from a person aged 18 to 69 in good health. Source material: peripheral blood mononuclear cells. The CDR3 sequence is CASSSYGLANEKLFF. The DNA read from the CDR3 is TGTGCCAGCAGCTCCTATGGACTTGCGAATGAAAAA.